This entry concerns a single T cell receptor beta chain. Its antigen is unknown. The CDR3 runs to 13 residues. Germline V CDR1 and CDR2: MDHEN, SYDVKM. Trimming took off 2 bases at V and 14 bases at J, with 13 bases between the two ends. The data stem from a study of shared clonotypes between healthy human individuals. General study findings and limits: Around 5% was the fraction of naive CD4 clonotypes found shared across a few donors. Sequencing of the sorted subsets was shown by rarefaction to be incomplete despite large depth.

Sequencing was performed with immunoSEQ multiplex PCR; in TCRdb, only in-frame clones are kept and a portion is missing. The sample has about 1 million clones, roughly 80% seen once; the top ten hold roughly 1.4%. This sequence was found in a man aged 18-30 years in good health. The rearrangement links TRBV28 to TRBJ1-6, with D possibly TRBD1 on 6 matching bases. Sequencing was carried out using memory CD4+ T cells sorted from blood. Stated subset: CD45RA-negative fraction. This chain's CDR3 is CASSLPQPGALHF. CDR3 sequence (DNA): TGTGCCAGCAGTTTACCCCAGCCAGGGGCCCTCCACTTT.